A single sample gave rise to the 8 T cell receptor beta chains below, sequenced in a study of blood T cell repertoires in COVID-19. Clones were sequenced by immunoSEQ multiplex PCR, and TCRdb holds only the in-frame ones, with some missing. The sample comprises tens of thousands of clones, roughly 82% of which are singletons, and approximately 12% rests with the top ten. Material: peripheral blood. Receptors originate from a human donor in a cohort sampled during active COVID-19.

The chain uses TRBV5-1 and TRBJ2-2, with D hard to call. Looked up from germline, CDR1 is SGHRS and CDR2 is YFSETQ. The V end lost 4 bases, the J end lost 5 bases, and 12 bases lay between the germline ends. The CDR3 totals 14 residues. DNA of the CDR3: TGCGCCAGCAGCAAAGAGCCACGAACCGGGGAGCTGTTTTTT. It encodes CASSKEPRTGELFF.

The rearrangement uses TRBV10-3 and TRBJ1-4; D may be TRBD1 (6 bases). Trimming took 11 bases from V and 1 from J, leaving 20 bases between them. Germline-derived CDR1 and CDR2 are ENHRY and SYGVKD. This CDR3 spans 16 amino acids. The CDR3 spells CASGRGPLGTNEKLFF. The CDR3 DNA sequence: TGTGCCTCAGGCAGGGGCCCGTTGGGAACTAATGAAAAACTGTTTTTT.

This clone was recorded a few times. The chain is built from TRBV10-3 and TRBJ2-1; 9 bases are shared with TRBD2. Germline CDR1 ENHRY, CDR2 SYGVKD. The length of the CDR3 is 15 residues. The ends lost 3 bases at V and 6 bases at J; junction bases unmatched: 6. The CDR3 reads CAISDLGTSINEQFF. CDR3 coding DNA: TGTGCCATCAGTGATCTCGGGACTAGCATCAATGAGCAGTTCTTC.

The chain recombines TRBV3-1 (or the pseudogene TRBV3-2) with TRBJ2-3; 7 positions match TRBD2. CDR1 is LGHDT, CDR2 YNNKEL, per germline (reference sequence). V lost 4 bases to trimming and J lost 0 bases; unmatched junction nucleotides: 4. There are 15 residues in the CDR3. The CDR3 is CASSPQRGSTDTQYF. The DNA for the CDR3 is TGTGCCAGCAGCCCCCAGCGGGGAAGCACAGATACGCAGTATTTT.

J is TRBJ2-3 and V is TRBV28, with TRBD1 matching over 8 bases. Germline lookup yields CDR1 MDHEN and CDR2 SYDVKM. This CDR3 contains 14 residues. The J segment lost 5 bases and the V segment lost 5 bases, leaving 6 bases of the junction unmatched. This CDR3 reads CASSARTGRDTQYF. In DNA, the CDR3 is TGTGCCAGCAGTGCCCGGACAGGGCGAGATACGCAGTATTTT.

As for this clone: Other DNA sequences in the same sample also yield this CDR3. The chain joins TRBV3-1 (or the pseudogene TRBV3-2) to TRBJ2-5; D may be TRBD2 (6 bases). The CDR3 sequence is 18 residues long. CDR1 LGHDT and CDR2 YNNKEL come from the germline V gene (reference sequence). Trimming left V 1 base short and J 0 bases short, with 18 bases between. The CDR3 loop reads CASSQADLLATYQETQYF. DNA of the CDR3: TGTGCCAGCAGCCAAGCCGACCTTCTAGCGACGTACCAAGAGACCCAGTACTTC.

The rearrangement uses TRBV6-1 and TRBJ2-1; the match to TRBD2 covers 11 bases. The length of the CDR3 is 15 residues. Per germline, CDR1 MNHNS and CDR2 SASEGT. V was clipped by 2 bases and J by 8 bases; unmatched bases: 5. The CDR3 reads CASSEPGLADDEQFF. CDR3 nucleotide sequence: TGTGCCAGCAGTGAACCGGGACTAGCGGACGATGAGCAGTTCTTC.

The chain carries TRBV19 and TRBJ1-5; D perhaps matches TRBD1 (6 bases). The germline gives CDR1 LNHDA, CDR2 SQIVND (reference sequence). Trimming pared 9 bases from V and 0 bases from J, leaving 12 bases between. The CDR3 consists of 14 residues. CDR3 amino acids: CASRTRGSNQPQHF. CDR3 coding DNA: TGTGCCAGCCGCACCAGGGGTAGCAATCAGCCCCAGCATTTT.